Listed below are T cell receptor beta chains from one sample, sequenced in a study of identical twins. TCRdb reprocessed the 5' RACE reads with MiXCR, giving one entry per CDR3 protein. Of 300,000 to 350,000 distinct CDR3 sequences in the sample, 10% to 15% were seen once. The same sample was also studied in work on yellow fever vaccine responses in identical twins.

The sample comprised CD8+ T cells sorted from blood. The receptors come from a woman aged 18-29 years in good health. Each CDR3 is given with its conserved first and last residue. A D gene is named only where the DNA matches it firmly. Not all rows give a size; the values are once, few, many and, for expanded clones, a class.

v_call: TRBV9
clone_size: few
d_call: TRBD2
j_call: TRBJ2-7
cdr3_nt: TGTGCCAGCGTTCTAGGGACTAGCGGGTTCTTCGACTCCTACGAGCAGTACTTC
cdr3_aa: CASVLGTSGFFDSYEQYF

v_call: TRBV5-1
clone_size: few
d_call: -
j_call: TRBJ2-3
cdr3_nt: TGCGCCAGCAGCTCGGTCGACTACACAGATACGCAGTATTTT
cdr3_aa: CASSSVDYTDTQYF

v_call: TRBV2
clone_size: few
d_call: TRBD1
j_call: TRBJ2-7
cdr3_nt: TGTGCCAGCAGTCCAAACAAGGGACAGGGAGGGTACGAGCAGTACTTC
cdr3_aa: CASSPNKGQGGYEQYF

v_call: TRBV3-1
clone_size: -
d_call: -
j_call: TRBJ2-7
cdr3_nt: TGTGCCAGCAGCCAAGATTGGGGTAATCGGATCGAGCAGTACTTC
cdr3_aa: CASSQDWGNRIEQYF

v_call: TRBV6-5
clone_size: -
d_call: TRBD2
j_call: TRBJ2-2
cdr3_nt: TGTGCCAGCAGTTACTCCCGGACAACGGGAGGGCCAACCGGGGAGCTGTTTTTT
cdr3_aa: CASSYSRTTGGPTGELFF

v_call: TRBV11-2
clone_size: many
d_call: TRBD2
j_call: TRBJ2-3
cdr3_nt: TGTGCCAGCAGCTTACGCGGGAGCGGGAGACCAGATACGCAGTATTTT
cdr3_aa: CASSLRGSGRPDTQYF

v_call: TRBV5-6
clone_size: -
d_call: -
j_call: TRBJ2-1
cdr3_nt: TGTGCCAGCAGTAGAGCGACTGGGGCCGGTGAGCAGTTCTTC
cdr3_aa: CASSRATGAGEQFF

v_call: TRBV29-1
clone_size: -
d_call: -
j_call: TRBJ2-7
cdr3_nt: TGCAGCGCGTCGACAGCCACCTACGAGCAGTACTTC
cdr3_aa: CSASTATYEQYF

v_call: TRBV3-1
clone_size: many
d_call: TRBD1
j_call: TRBJ1-1
cdr3_nt: TGTGCCAGCAGCCAAACAGGGGTAACTGAAGCTTTCTTT
cdr3_aa: CASSQTGVTEAFF

v_call: TRBV7-9
clone_size: -
d_call: TRBD2
j_call: TRBJ2-1
cdr3_nt: TGTGCCAGCAGCACCCCGGGACTAGCAGGTTACAATGAGCAGTTCTTC
cdr3_aa: CASSTPGLAGYNEQFF

v_call: TRBV7-6
clone_size: few
d_call: -
j_call: TRBJ2-1
cdr3_nt: TGTGCCAGCAGCTTTTGGGGGCAGCAGACTTACAATGAGCAGTTCTTC
cdr3_aa: CASSFWGQQTYNEQFF

v_call: TRBV20-1
clone_size: few
d_call: -
j_call: TRBJ2-3
cdr3_nt: TGCAGTTCACCACGGGACATGGGCAATACAGATACGCAGTATTTT
cdr3_aa: CSSPRDMGNTDTQYF

v_call: TRBV4-2
clone_size: -
d_call: TRBD1
j_call: TRBJ2-2
cdr3_nt: TGTGCCAGCAGCCAAGAGCTACCGGGACAGGGATATTTTCTTTGGAACACCGGGGAGCTGTTTTTT
cdr3_aa: CASSQELPGQGYFLWNTGELFF

v_call: TRBV5-5
clone_size: -
d_call: -
j_call: TRBJ2-2
cdr3_nt: TGTGCCAGCAGCTTTCGACAGGGAGGCGGGGAGCTGTTTTTT
cdr3_aa: CASSFRQGGGELFF

v_call: TRBV27
clone_size: few
d_call: -
j_call: TRBJ2-1
cdr3_nt: TGTGCCAGCAGCCCTGACCGGAGCGGAACCTACAATGAGCAGTTCTTC
cdr3_aa: CASSPDRSGTYNEQFF

v_call: TRBV7-8
clone_size: -
d_call: -
j_call: TRBJ2-3
cdr3_nt: TGTGCCAGCAGCTCAAGTGGAGGGGCCGGCGGGGATACGCAGTATTTT
cdr3_aa: CASSSSGGAGGDTQYF

v_call: TRBV20-1
clone_size: few
d_call: -
j_call: TRBJ2-7
cdr3_nt: TGCAGTGCTAGTAAAGGGGACATCCACGAGCAGTACTTC
cdr3_aa: CSASKGDIHEQYF